This TCR beta chain was profiled in a study of blood T cell repertoires in COVID-19. In the study overall: PBMCs, B-cell-depleted T cells, or T cells provided the cDNA or gDNA that made up the material.

Data came from immunoSEQ multiplex PCR; TCRdb stores just in-frame clones and leaves some out. The table has 250,000 to 350,000 clones, around 87% seen once. Germline V gives CDR1 MDHEN, CDR2 SYDVKM. The CDR3 is 15 amino acids. Trimming took 4 bases from V and 9 from J; bases not matched to a gene: 7. The gene calls are TRBV28 and TRBJ1-6, with 9 bases identical to TRBD1. Material: peripheral blood. This receptor was identified in a woman aged 45-65 years who had recovered from COVID-19. The CDR3 DNA reads as TGTGCCAGCAGTTCAGGGACAGGGAAAACTTCACCCCTCCACTTT. It encodes CASSSGTGKTSPLHF.